These 15 T cell receptor beta chains were all obtained from the same sample, sequenced in a study of T cell changes during pregnancy in multiple sclerosis. The method was immunoSEQ multiplex PCR; TCRdb's version includes in-frame clones alone and lacks a portion of them. This sample carries tens of thousands of clones, roughly nine tenths of them seen once, and the ten largest clones take about 0.4%. The sequences come from CD4+ T cells from peripheral blood mononuclear cells, collected in the third trimester of pregnancy. These TCRs come from a female donor with multiple sclerosis, enrolled in a pregnancy study.

This chain connects TRBV7-9 to TRBJ2-4, with 8 bases aligning to TRBD2. The CDR3 extends over 16 amino acids. V was clipped by 5 bases and J by 2 bases; unmatched bases: 8. Looked up from germline, CDR1 is SEHNR and CDR2 is FQNEAQ (reference sequence). This chain's CDR3 is CASSPRGGITKNIQYF. The CDR3 DNA reads TGTGCCAGCAGCCCTCGGGGGGGCATAACCAAAAACATTCAGTACTTC.

The chain is built from TRBV18 and TRBJ2-5; 7 nucleotides line up with TRBD2. The CDR3 covers 14 residues. After removal of 0 bases from V and 2 bases from J, the junction contained 0 bases not matched to a gene. Germline V gene data show CDR1 as KGHSH and CDR2 as LQKENI. CDR3 in DNA: TGTGCCAGCTCACCACCTAGCGGGCAAGAGACCCAGTACTTC. Encoded protein: CASSPPSGQETQYF. Full variable domain (remainder filled in from reference TRBV18 and TRBJ2-5): NAGVMQNPRHLVRRRGQEARLRCSPMKGHSHVYWYRQLPEEGLKFMVYLQKENIIDESGMPKERFSAEFPKEGPSILRIQQVVRGDSAAYFCASSPPSGQETQYFGPGTRLLVL.

This chain joins TRBV29-1 and TRBJ2-3; perhaps TRBD2 as D (6 bases). CDR1 SQVTM and CDR2 ANQGSEA come from the germline V gene. Trimming pared 2 bases from V and 6 bases from J, leaving 15 bases between. The CDR3 has 14 amino acids. Here the CDR3 DNA reads TGCAGCGTTGAATCGGGTAGCGGAGGGGATACGCAGTATTTT. It is translated as CSVESGSGGDTQYF.

The chain joins TRBV7-6 to TRBJ2-1; 7 positions match TRBD1. J gave up 7 bases and V 2 bases, and 8 bases lay outside the gene matches. CDR1 SGHVS and CDR2 FNYEAQ come from the germline V gene. The CDR3 runs to 15 residues. CDR3 in DNA: TGTGCCAGCAGCTTACAGGCCCCAGGGGGTAATGAGCAGTTCTTC. Encoded protein: CASSLQAPGGNEQFF.

The rearrangement uses TRBV30 and TRBJ1-2, with unresolved D. V was pared by 1 base and J by 3 bases, with 9 bases between. The CDR3 extends over 13 amino acids. Germline values: CDR1 GTSNPN, CDR2 SVGIG (reference sequence). CDR3 amino acids: CAWSGGVYYGYTF. In DNA form, the CDR3 reads TGTGCCTGGAGTGGCGGGGTCTACTATGGCTACACCTTC.

V is TRBV28 and J is TRBJ2-7, with 8 positions matching TRBD1. CDR1 is MDHEN, CDR2 SYDVKM, per germline. This CDR3 has 15 residues. V shed 6 bases, J shed 5 bases, and the junction held 12 bases outside the gene matches. Here the CDR3 DNA reads TGTGCCAGCAGCCTGGGCAGGGGGCGCATAAACGAGCAGTACTTC. It is translated as CASSLGRGRINEQYF.

This clone came up once. The chain combines TRBV10-3 with TRBJ1-3, with D possibly being TRBD1 (5 bases). CDR1 and CDR2 (germline): ENHRY, SYGVKD. V was trimmed by 3 bases and J by 7 bases, leaving 16 bases between them. CDR3 length: 15 amino acids. CDR3 region: CAISDDPGVRNTIYF. The DNA for the CDR3 is TGTGCCATCAGTGACGACCCGGGGGTTCGTAACACCATATATTTT.

The CDR3 region is CASSPPSRGGETQYF. The CDR3 nucleotides are TGTGCCAGCTCACCACCGTCCAGGGGTGGCGAGACCCAGTACTTC. The J gene is TRBJ2-5, the V gene TRBV18, with a possible D match to TRBD1 (6 bases). CDR1 and CDR2 (germline): KGHSH, LQKENI. The CDR3 loop spans 15 amino acids. Trimming stripped 0 bases from V and 5 bases from J, with 13 bases between.

The V and J genes are TRBV10-1 and TRBJ1-1; D unclear. The CDR3 extends over 13 amino acids. Trimming took 2 bases from V and 1 from J, leaving 5 bases between them. Germline-derived CDR1 and CDR2 are WNHNN and SYGVQD (reference sequence). The chain's CDR3 is CASSEQANTEAFF. CDR3 bases: TGCGCCAGCAGTGAGCAAGCGAACACTGAAGCTTTCTTT.

This clone was seen only a few times. The chain couples TRBV4-2 to TRBJ2-6; D is undetermined. The ends were cut back, 0 bases at V and 0 bases at J, with 9 bases in the middle. The CDR3 extends over 17 amino acids. Germline CDR1 LGHNA, CDR2 YNFKEQ. CDR3 sequence (DNA): TGTGCCAGCAGCCAAGATTGGCAGGTCTCTGGGGCCAACGTCCTGACTTTC. The encoded protein is CASSQDWQVSGANVLTF.

V gene TRBV5-1 combines with J gene TRBJ2-7; 7 bases map to TRBD1. Per the germline V gene, CDR1 is SGHRS and CDR2 is YFSETQ. Unmatched junction bases numbered 9, after V lost 4 bases and J lost 2 bases. The CDR3 is 15 amino acids. The CDR3 protein is CASSRDRDRTYEQYF. CDR3 DNA: TGCGCCAGCAGCCGGGACCGGGACAGAACCTACGAGCAGTACTTC.

The chain has TRBV21-1 and TRBJ2-7; TRBD2 is the table's D call and was not checked against the DNA. TRBV21-1 is flagged as a pseudogene. The CDR3 runs to 14 residues. CDR3 sequence: CASSKTISSYEQYF. CDR3 nucleotide sequence: TGTGCCAGCAGCAAAACCATTAGCTCCTACGAGCAGTACTTC.

In DNA form, the CDR3 reads TGTGCCATCAGTGGGACAGGGGGCGGGAACACTGAAGCTTTCTTT. Residues: CAISGTGGGNTEAFF. This chain uses TRBV10-3 with TRBJ1-1, with 11 bases fitting TRBD1. Germline V gene lookup returns CDR1 ENHRY and CDR2 SYGVKD. This CDR3 is 15 amino acids long. Losses at the gene ends were 4 bases for V and 1 base for J; bases not matched to a gene: 2.

The genes are TRBV6-5 and TRBJ1-3; the D is unclear. The CDR3 has 15 residues. The V end lost 6 bases, the J end lost 0 bases, and 12 bases lay between the germline ends. CDR1 is MNHEY, CDR2 SVGAGI, per germline. The CDR3 bases are TGTGCCAGCAGCTTCGGGGTCCCCTCTGGAAACACCATATATTTT. Amino acid sequence: CASSFGVPSGNTIYF.

The genes are TRBV7-9 and TRBJ2-1, with 11 bases that match TRBD2. Germline CDR1 and CDR2: SEHNR and FQNEAQ (reference sequence). The CDR3 is 18 amino acids. Trimming took 1 base from V and 7 from J; bases not matched to a gene: 12. CDR3 DNA: TGTGCCAGCAGCTTAGGCCTACATACTAGCGGGAGTGGGAATGAGCAGTTCTTC. Encoded protein: CASSLGLHTSGSGNEQFF.